These 18 T cell receptor beta chains share one sample of origin, sequenced in a study of naive and memory T cell subsets. An equimolar mix of two oligonucleotides served as the beta constant-region primer for TRBC1 and TRBC2. TCRdb independently ran MiXCR on the UMI-ligation and nested PCR reads; one entry per CDR3 protein. The sample has about 80,000 distinct CDR3 sequences, around 13% seen once. The sequenced sample was central memory CD4+ T cells from blood. Receptor source: a human donor in good health.

This clonotype has ten or more counts. The chain has TRBV2 and TRBJ2-5; 8 bases are a match to TRBD1. This CDR3 has 15 residues. With 6 bases clipped from V and 4 bases from J, the junction kept 10 bases outside the gene matches. Germline CDR1 reads SNHLY; CDR2 reads FYNNEI. The CDR3 reads CASRRQGSGGETQYF. CDR3 coding DNA: TGTGCCAGCAGGAGACAGGGGTCCGGGGGAGAGACCCAGTACTTC. Using reference TRBV2 and TRBJ2-5 for the parts outside the CDR3, the full variable domain is EPEVTQTPSHQVTQMGQEVILRCVPISNHLYFYWYRQILGQKVEFLVSFYNNEISEKSEIFDDQFSVERPDGSNFTLKIRSTKLEDSAMYFCASRRQGSGGETQYFGPGTRLLVL.

This chain links TRBV7-9 with TRBJ1-1, with D possibly matching TRBD1 (6 bases). The CDR3 extends over 19 amino acids. V lost 5 bases and J lost 0, with 25 bases in between. CDR1 and CDR2 (germline): SEHNR, FQNEAQ (reference sequence). CDR3 sequence: CASSPTTYSGGVMNTEAFF. The CDR3 coding sequence is TGTGCCAGCAGCCCGACAACTTACTCCGGGGGCGTCATGAACACTGAAGCTTTCTTT.

This clonotype was observed many times. This chain uses TRBV20-1 with TRBJ1-5, with 8 bases fitting TRBD1. Germline CDR1 is DFQATT and CDR2 is SNEGSKA (reference sequence). This CDR3 is built from 14 residues. Trimming cost V 6 bases and J 2 bases; bases outside gene matches: 6. The CDR3 loop is CSAGGQGGNQPQHF. In DNA, the CDR3 is TGCAGTGCAGGTGGACAGGGAGGCAATCAGCCCCAGCATTTT.

This clonotype showed up just a few times. This chain joins TRBV12-3 or TRBV12-4 and TRBJ1-2, with TRBD1 matching over 7 bases. The CDR3 runs to 12 residues. V lost 5 bases, J lost 10 bases, and 7 bases stayed unmatched. CDR3 residues: CASSPRQGIYTF. CDR3 bases: TGTGCCAGCAGTCCCAGACAGGGTATCTACACCTTC.

This chain uses TRBV7-9 with TRBJ2-7, with 7 bases aligning to TRBD2. Germline lookup yields CDR1 SEHNR and CDR2 FQNEAQ (reference sequence). The CDR3 is 16 amino acids. V trimming: 2 bases; J trimming: 3 bases; junction bases outside the gene matches: 10. The CDR3 DNA sequence: TGTGCCAGCAGCTTATTTATGACAGCGGGAAGCTACGAGCAGTACTTC. Protein product: CASSLFMTAGSYEQYF.

The chain links TRBV3-1 to TRBJ2-4; the D is unclear. V gave up 7 bases and J gave up 4 bases, with 11 bases separating them. In germline, CDR1 is LGHDT, CDR2 YNNKEL (reference sequence). CDR3 length equals 13 residues. This CDR3 reads CASMAQKKNIQYF. The CDR3 region has the DNA TGTGCCAGCATGGCACAGAAGAAAAACATTCAGTACTTC.

This clonotype was picked up a small number of times. This rearrangement joins TRBV10-3 to TRBJ2-5; D is undetermined. The CDR3 is made up of 14 amino acids. Germline V gene data show CDR1 as ENHRY and CDR2 as SYGVKD. V shed 4 bases and J shed 0 bases, with 9 bases lying between them. The DNA for the CDR3 is TGTGCCATCAGTGCCCGTCAGAACCAAGAGACCCAGTACTTC. As protein: CAISARQNQETQYF.

The chain links TRBV7-2 to TRBJ2-1; TRBD2 agrees at 10 bases. Germline V gene data show CDR1 as SGHTA and CDR2 as FQGNSA. V was clipped by 1 base and J by 3 bases; unmatched bases: 3. The CDR3 runs 16 residues. CDR3 loop: CASSLGGLAIYNEQFF. In DNA form, the CDR3 reads TGTGCCAGCAGCTTAGGGGGACTAGCGATCTACAATGAGCAGTTCTTC.

A few counts support this clonotype. The chain joins TRBV2 to TRBJ2-2; D is ambiguous. Germline CDR1 is SNHLY and CDR2 is FYNNEI. This CDR3 is built from 15 residues. V lost 6 bases and J lost 4, with 15 bases in between. The CDR3: CASSTIRAGTGELFF. As DNA, the CDR3 is TGTGCCAGCAGCACTATCCGGGCCGGCACCGGGGAGCTGTTTTTT.

There are many counts of this clonotype. This rearrangement joins TRBV29-1 to TRBJ2-3, with D perhaps assigned TRBD1 or TRBD2 (5 bases each). V lost 1 base and J 0 bases, leaving 11 bases between the germline ends. The germline V gene encodes CDR1 SQVTM and CDR2 ANQGSEA. The CDR3 has 15 residues. CDR3 sequence (DNA): TGCAGCGTTGAAGCGCGAGGGGCTAGCACAGATACGCAGTATTTT. Amino acid sequence: CSVEARGASTDTQYF.

In its sample, this clonotype was seen a few times. The chain carries TRBV30 and TRBJ2-7, with TRBD2 matching over 7 bases. The germline CDR1 and CDR2 sequences are GTSNPN and SVGIG (reference sequence). V lost 3 bases, J lost 4 bases, and 6 bases stayed unmatched. The CDR3 length is 13 residues. The CDR3 loop is CAWSRGDVYEQYF. CDR3 DNA: TGTGCCTGGAGCCGGGGGGATGTTTACGAGCAGTACTTC.

The J gene is TRBJ2-3, the V gene TRBV7-8; the D gene is possibly TRBD1 (5 bases). Trimming cost V 1 base and J 4 bases, with 9 bases left between them. Germline V CDR1 and CDR2: SGHVS, FQNEAQ. This CDR3 region has 14 residues. CDR3 sequence reads: CASSLGGAADTQYF. Here the CDR3 DNA reads TGTGCCAGCAGCTTAGGTGGGGCGGCAGATACGCAGTATTTT.

This clonotype was counted a few times. This sequence joins TRBV3-1 and TRBJ1-1; 8 nucleotides agree with TRBD1. This CDR3 contains 15 residues. Germline CDR1 and CDR2: LGHDT and YNNKEL (reference sequence). V was pared by 2 bases and J by 5 bases, with 7 bases of the junction left unmatched. The CDR3 DNA reads as TGTGCCAGCAGCCAACCTGACAGGGGAGGGACTGAAGCTTTCTTT. This sequence encodes CASSQPDRGGTEAFF.

This clonotype was detected many times. V gene TRBV11-2 combines with J gene TRBJ2-1; D gene ambiguous. V was pared by 5 bases and J by 5 bases, with 22 bases between. Germline values: CDR1 SGHAT, CDR2 FQNNGV. This CDR3 spans 17 amino acids. The CDR3 protein is CASSPYVERRADNEQFF. CDR3 DNA sequence: TGTGCCAGCAGCCCCTATGTGGAGCGAAGGGCTGACAATGAGCAGTTCTTC.

CDR3 nucleotide sequence: TGTGCCTGGAGCAGGCATAGCACAGATACGCAGTATTTT. As protein: CAWSRHSTDTQYF. This sequence joins TRBV30 and TRBJ2-3; D remains ambiguous. This CDR3 spans 13 amino acids. Germline V gene sequence: CDR1 GTSNPN, CDR2 SVGIG (reference sequence). Trimming cost V 3 bases and J 0 bases, with 7 bases left between them.

The chain couples TRBV5-1 to TRBJ2-1; either TRBD1 or TRBD2 may fit D (5 bases each). This CDR3 comprises 15 residues. Germline CDR1 reads SGHRS; CDR2 reads YFSETQ. The V end lost 0 bases, the J end lost 8 bases, and 15 bases lay between the germline ends. The CDR3 sequence: CASSLAGTRSDEQFF. CDR3 bases: TGCGCCAGCAGCTTGGCTGGGACCAGAAGCGATGAGCAGTTCTTC.

In this sample, this clonotype turned up a few times. The chain couples TRBV29-1 to TRBJ1-1, with 9 positions matching TRBD1. The V and J ends lost 7 bases and 3 bases, in that order; junction bases with no gene match: 12. The length of the CDR3 is 15 residues. In germline, CDR1 is SQVTM, CDR2 ANQGSEA. CDR3 coding DNA: TGCAGCGCCCAAACCGGGACAGGGCGTGACACTGAAGCTTTCTTT. Its protein product is CSAQTGTGRDTEAFF.

The chain links TRBV11-2 to TRBJ2-2; 7 bases align to TRBD2. The germline gives CDR1 SGHAT, CDR2 FQNNGV. The CDR3 consists of 15 residues. J gave up 6 bases and V 5 bases, and 9 bases lay outside the gene matches. CDR3 nucleotides: TGTGCCAGCAGCCCCCGGGACTATCCCCCCGGGGAGCTGTTTTTT. Amino acids: CASSPRDYPPGELFF.